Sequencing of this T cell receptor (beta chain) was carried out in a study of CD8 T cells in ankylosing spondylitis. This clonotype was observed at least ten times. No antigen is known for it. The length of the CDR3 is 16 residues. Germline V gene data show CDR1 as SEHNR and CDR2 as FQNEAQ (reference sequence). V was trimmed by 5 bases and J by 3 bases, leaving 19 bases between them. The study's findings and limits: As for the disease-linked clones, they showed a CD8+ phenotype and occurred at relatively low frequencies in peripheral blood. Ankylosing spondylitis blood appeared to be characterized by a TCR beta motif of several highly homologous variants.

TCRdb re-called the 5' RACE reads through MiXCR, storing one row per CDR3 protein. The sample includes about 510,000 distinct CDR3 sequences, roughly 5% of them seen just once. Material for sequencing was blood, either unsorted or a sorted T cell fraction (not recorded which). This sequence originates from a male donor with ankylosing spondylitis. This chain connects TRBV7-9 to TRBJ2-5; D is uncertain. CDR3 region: CASSLRTQDQEETQYF. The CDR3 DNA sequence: TGTGCCAGCAGCCTCCGAACACAAGACCAAGAAGAGACCCAGTACTTC.